These 9 T cell receptor beta chains were sequenced from one sample in a study of blood T cell repertoires in COVID-19. The data were produced by immunoSEQ multiplex PCR, yet TCRdb's version contains in-frame clones alone and is incomplete. The sample gives some 150,000 clones, roughly nine tenths of which show up once; roughly 1.2% is in the top ten. Material for sequencing was PBMCs or T cells enriched from blood (not recorded which). Every receptor here comes from a human donor with acute COVID-19. The donor label of this sample is uncertain.

This chain connects TRBV2 to TRBJ2-7; D uncertain. Deletions cut 0 bases from V and 0 bases from J, with 9 bases between. The length of the CDR3 is 15 residues. Germline V CDR1 and CDR2: SNHLY, FYNNEI. Written as DNA, the CDR3 is TGTGCCAGCAGTGAAGCGGGCGACACCTCCTACGAGCAGTACTTC. Translation gives CASSEAGDTSYEQYF.

This chain connects TRBV14 to TRBJ2-1; TRBD2 aligns across 15 bases. CDR1 is SGHDN and CDR2 is FVKESK in the germline V gene. J lost 8 bases, V lost 4 bases, and 9 bases had no gene match. The CDR3 sequence is 17 residues long. In DNA, the CDR3 is TGTGCCAGCAGCCGGACTAGCGGGGGGGCCTCTCTCCATGAGCAGTTCTTC. Translated: CASSRTSGGASLHEQFF.

The chain joins TRBV11-2 to TRBJ2-7; possible D gene TRBD1, 6 bases. V was pared by 3 bases and J by 2 bases, with 8 bases between. The length of the CDR3 is 13 residues. Per germline, CDR1 SGHAT and CDR2 FQNNGV. This CDR3 reads CASSFGQTYEQYF. CDR3 DNA: TGTGCCAGCAGCTTCGGACAGACCTACGAGCAGTACTTC. The full variable domain, with the rest looked up from reference TRBV11-2 and TRBJ2-7, is EAGVAQSPRYKIIEKRQSVAFWCNPISGHATLYWYQQILGQGPKLLIQFQNNGVVDDSQLPKDRFSAERLKGVDSTLKIQPAKLEDSAVYLCASSFGQTYEQYFGPGTRLTVT.

The chain links TRBV19 to TRBJ1-5; 7 nucleotides align to TRBD1. The V gene end was trimmed by 5 bases and the J gene end by 0 bases; junction bases not matched to a gene: 4. Germline V CDR1 and CDR2: LNHDA, SQIVND (reference sequence). The CDR3 extends over 15 amino acids. The CDR3 DNA sequence: TGTGCCAGTAGTTGGGGACAGACTAGCAATCAGCCCCAGCATTTT. Translating gives CASSWGQTSNQPQHF.

About this clone itself: A much larger clone lies one base from this, so it may be a read error. This chain uses TRBV27 with TRBJ2-7; 8 positions agree with TRBD1. J lost 1 base, V lost 7 bases, and 3 bases had no gene match. The germline V gene has CDR1 MNHEY and CDR2 SMNVEV (reference sequence). This CDR3 has 13 residues. The CDR3 nucleotides read TGTGCCAGCAACCGACAGGGGTCCTACGAGCAGTACTTC. Its translation: CASNRQGSYEQYF.

V usage is TRBV5-4 and J usage is TRBJ2-4; TRBD2 aligns across 7 bases. The V and J ends lost 4 bases and 0 bases, in that order; junction bases with no gene match: 16. Germline assignment: CDR1 SGHNT and CDR2 YYREEE (reference sequence). The CDR3 length is 19 residues. In nucleotides, the CDR3 is TGTGCCAGCAGCCTCGGGAAACCGCTAGCGGAAGTAGCCAAAAACATTCAGTACTTC. Protein: CASSLGKPLAEVAKNIQYF. The full variable domain, completed using reference TRBV5-4 and TRBJ2-4, is ETGVTQSPTHLIKTRGQQVTLRCSSQSGHNTVSWYQQALGQGPQFIFQYYREEENGRGNFPPRFSGLQFPNYSSELNVNALELDDSALYLCASSLGKPLAEVAKNIQYFGAGTRLSVL.

The chain is built from TRBV27 and TRBJ1-5; maybe TRBD1 (5 bases). This CDR3 comprises 14 residues. Germline V gene sequence: CDR1 MNHEY, CDR2 SMNVEV (reference sequence). V was cut by 2 bases and J by 1 base, with 6 bases left in between. DNA of the CDR3: TGTGCCAGCAGTTTACACAGGAGCAATCAGCCCCAGCATTTT. This translates into CASSLHRSNQPQHF.

CDR3 nucleotides: TGTGCCAGCAGTTTATCGTACAGGGTGTCCTACGAGCAGTACTTC. Protein product: CASSLSYRVSYEQYF. This chain uses TRBV27 with TRBJ2-7; a possible D gene is TRBD1 (6 bases). Germline assignment: CDR1 MNHEY and CDR2 SMNVEV (reference sequence). The CDR3 length is 15 residues. The V end lost 0 bases, the J end lost 1 base, and 10 bases lay between the germline ends.

This chain uses TRBV28 with TRBJ2-1, with 9 nucleotides matching TRBD2. J was trimmed by 2 bases and V by 8 bases; bases with no gene match: 4. This CDR3 region has 14 residues. Germline V gene data show CDR1 as MDHEN and CDR2 as SYDVKM. As DNA, the CDR3 is TGTGCCAGCCTGCGGGGGGGCCCCTACAATGAGCAGTTCTTC. Translating it yields CASLRGGPYNEQFF.